This TCR beta chain comes out of a study of cytomegalovirus exposure and HLA in healthy donors. In the case of this clone: What it binds is not known.

From germline, CDR1 is MNHNY and CDR2 SVGAGI (reference sequence). The CDR3 totals 16 residues. After removal of 3 bases from V and 7 bases from J, the junction contained 9 bases not matched to a gene. Broader study findings: The study flagged about 150 TCR beta chains as cytomegalovirus-associated. In a later analysis, HLA-C alleles had the fewest associated TCRs, DRB1 alleles the most.

It was with 60 Vbeta and 13 Jbeta primers that the PCR ran. Repertoires were generated with immunoSEQ multiplex PCR, while TCRdb's copy carries only in-frame clones and drops some. The sample lists approximately 150,000 clones, over 75% occurring once. Sequencing was done on a sample of PBMCs. The sequence came from a man aged 50-60 years in good health and CMV-seropositive. V usage is TRBV6-6 and J usage is TRBJ2-1, with 10 bases that match TRBD2. CDR3 nucleotides: TGTGCCAGCAGTTATGTCAGCGGGAGGGTGGGTAATGAGCAGTTCTTC. It is translated as CASSYVSGRVGNEQFF.